This T cell receptor beta chain was recorded in a study of blood T cell repertoires in COVID-19. The wider study: Specimens from acute and convalescent COVID-19 originated in the United States, Italy and Spain. T cells, B-cell-depleted T cells, or PBMCs supplied cDNA or gDNA.

This clone was detected only once. Original handling: Amplification with reference gene primers provided the estimates of nucleated cell counts. Here immunoSEQ multiplex PCR was the method, and the copy in TCRdb shows in-frame clones only, minus some. That table supplies the V and J calls and clone size; D and trimming were determined from the DNA. The sample shows approximately 390,000 clones, roughly 88% of them seen only once. Germline V lookup: CDR1 MNHEY, CDR2 SMNVEV (reference sequence). V lost 8 bases and J lost 5; bases outside the gene matches: 7. The CDR3 has 14 residues. Participant reports of clinical history set cohort assignment.

The rearrangement uses TRBV27 and TRBJ2-2, with 8 bases lining up with TRBD1. The TCR was taken from a woman in her 40s with acute COVID-19. Sequencing was done on a sample of PBMCs or T cells enriched from blood (not recorded which). The CDR3: CASGQGAWTGELFF. The CDR3, as DNA: TGTGCCAGCGGCCAGGGGGCGTGGACCGGGGAGCTGTTTTTT.